What follows describes a single T cell receptor (beta chain). Distinct nucleotide sequences in the sample also encode this CDR3. The data are from a study of cytomegalovirus exposure and HLA in healthy donors. Germline values: CDR1 LGHNA, CDR2 YSLEER. V was clipped by 4 bases and J by 0 bases, with 7 bases between them. The CDR3 consists of 13 residues. Use of 60 Vbeta and 13 Jbeta primers characterized the PCR. The protocol was immunoSEQ multiplex PCR, while the TCRdb copy is restricted to in-frame clones and leaves out a portion. Of some 160,000 clones in the sample, roughly 80% are singletons; the top ten hold roughly 2.7%.

The TCR sequence derives from a boy aged 2 to 9 in good health and CMV-seronegative. The chain combines TRBV4-3 with TRBJ2-7, with a weak D call TRBD2 (5 bases). Sample: PBMCs. CDR3 in amino acids: CASSLGVSYEQYF. In DNA, the CDR3 is TGCGCCAGCAGCCTGGGAGTCTCCTACGAGCAGTACTTC.